Here is one T cell receptor beta chain with its context. No antigen is known for it. With 60 Vbeta and 13 Jbeta primers, the PCR was carried out. Sequenced by immunoSEQ multiplex PCR; TCRdb stores in-frame clones only, minus some. The data show around 150,000 clones, approximately 87% seen once. This entry is derived from a study of cytomegalovirus exposure and HLA in healthy donors. CDR3 length: 13 amino acids. The V gene end was trimmed by 3 bases and the J gene end by 7 bases; junction bases not matched to a gene: 5. Germline CDR1 is KGHSH and CDR2 is LQKENI. Study findings and constraints: 164 TCR beta chains were listed as cytomegalovirus-associated.

This chain links TRBV18 with TRBJ1-2; 7 positions match TRBD1. Input material: PBMCs. The sequence was obtained from a man between 40 and 49 years old in good health and CMV-seronegative. DNA of the CDR3: TGTGCCAGCTCACCGGAGGGGGCGTCTGGCTACACCTTC. Protein product: CASSPEGASGYTF.